This T cell receptor (beta chain) appears in the sequencing data of a study of cytomegalovirus exposure and HLA in healthy donors. Regarding the study as a whole: Being productive about 87% or about 30% of the time was typical of most TCR beta V segments in an earlier analysis. According to reports, the classifier identified cytomegalovirus status with high specificity and sensitivity.

V was clipped by 7 bases and J by 1 base, with 8 bases between them. The CDR3 contains 12 residues. CDR1 SGHNT and CDR2 YYREEE come from the germline V gene (reference sequence). To note about this clone: Antigen specificity is unknown. Other DNA sequences within the sample encode an identical CDR3.

With 60 Vbeta and 13 Jbeta primers, the PCR was carried out. Only in-frame clones appear in the TCRdb table, and some are missing; sequencing was by immunoSEQ multiplex PCR. The profile shows 80,000 to 100,000 clones, 80% of them singletons. Sequencing used PBMCs. This sequence originates from a man between 25 and 39 years old in good health and CMV-seronegative. V and J are TRBV5-4 and TRBJ1-1, with D possibly matching TRBD1 (6 bases). The CDR3 here is CASSGQNTEAFF. DNA of the CDR3: TGTGCCAGCTCGGGACAGAACACTGAAGCTTTCTTT.